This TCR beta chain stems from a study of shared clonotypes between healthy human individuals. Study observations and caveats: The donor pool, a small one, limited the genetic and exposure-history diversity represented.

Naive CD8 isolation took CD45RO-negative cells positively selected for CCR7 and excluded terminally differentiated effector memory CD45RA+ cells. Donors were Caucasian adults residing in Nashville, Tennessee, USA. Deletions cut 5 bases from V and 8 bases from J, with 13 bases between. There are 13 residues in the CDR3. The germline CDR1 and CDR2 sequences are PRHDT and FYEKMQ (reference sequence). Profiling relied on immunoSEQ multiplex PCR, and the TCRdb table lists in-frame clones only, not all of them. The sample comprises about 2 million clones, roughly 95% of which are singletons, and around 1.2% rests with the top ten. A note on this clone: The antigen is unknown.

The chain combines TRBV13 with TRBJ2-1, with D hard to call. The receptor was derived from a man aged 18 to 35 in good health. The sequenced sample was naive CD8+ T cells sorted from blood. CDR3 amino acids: CASSRGPWDEQFF. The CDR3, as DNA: TGTGCCAGCAGCCGAGGACCTTGGGATGAGCAGTTCTTC.